This T cell receptor (beta chain) was captured by sequencing in a study of T cell responses to AZD1222 COVID-19 vaccine. As for this clone: The antigen remains unidentified.

Between the trimmed V and J ends, which lost 3 bases and 4 bases, there was a span of 18 bases. This CDR3 comprises 16 residues. Germline V gives CDR1 LNHNV, CDR2 YYDKDF (reference sequence). Study-wide points: Close to half of all spike-specific TCRs reportedly target regions of the variants that are unmutated. Clonal diversity was possibly underestimated; the donors were predominantly white British and more often female. Spike as a whole was targeted by vaccine-associated CD4 TCRs, dominant at 160-218 and 743-854.

Assay: immunoSEQ multiplex PCR; the TCRdb copy retains only in-frame clones and omits some. Of some 130,000 clones in the sample, approximately 92% were seen once. The input for sequencing was peripheral blood, taken 28 days after the second AZD1222 dose. This TCR came from an adult who received the AZD1222 COVID-19 vaccine. The rearrangement links TRBV15 to TRBJ1-1; tentatively, D is TRBD1 (6 bases). DNA of the CDR3: TGTGCCACCAGCAGTAAACCGACAGGTCTCGTCACTGAAGCTTTCTTT. Amino acid sequence: CATSSKPTGLVTEAFF.